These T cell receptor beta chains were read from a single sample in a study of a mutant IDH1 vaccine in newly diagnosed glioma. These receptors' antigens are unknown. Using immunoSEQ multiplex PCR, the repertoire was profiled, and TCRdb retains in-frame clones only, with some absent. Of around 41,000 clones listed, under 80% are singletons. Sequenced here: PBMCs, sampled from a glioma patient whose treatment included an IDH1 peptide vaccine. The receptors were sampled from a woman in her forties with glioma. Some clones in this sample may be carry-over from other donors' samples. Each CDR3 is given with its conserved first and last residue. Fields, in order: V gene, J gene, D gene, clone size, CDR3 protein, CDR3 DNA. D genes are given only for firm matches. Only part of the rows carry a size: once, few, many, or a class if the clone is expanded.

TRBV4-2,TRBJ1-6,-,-,CASSQDQGRFDSPLHF,TGTGCCAGCAGCCAAGATCAAGGCAGGTTTGATTCACCCCTCCACTTT
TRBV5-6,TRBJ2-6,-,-,CASSLVAKGVSGANVLTF,TGTGCCAGCAGCTTGGTCGCCAAGGGTGTCTCTGGGGCCAACGTCCTGACTTTC
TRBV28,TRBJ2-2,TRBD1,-,CASRRSDRVGTGELFF,TGTGCCAGCAGAAGATCAGACAGGGTCGGGACCGGGGAGCTGTTTTTT
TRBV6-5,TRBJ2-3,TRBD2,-,CASSPGLAADTQYF,TGTGCCAGCAGCCCAGGACTAGCAGCAGATACGCAGTATTTT
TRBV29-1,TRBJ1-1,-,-,CSVEDRGPGGTEAFF,TGCAGCGTTGAAGATCGGGGACCGGGAGGGACTGAAGCTTTCTTT
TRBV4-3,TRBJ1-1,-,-,CASSQTRIGVGTEAFF,TGCGCCAGCAGCCAGACTAGAATAGGGGTAGGCACTGAAGCTTTCTTT
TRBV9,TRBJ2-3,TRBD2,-,CASSDGLAGNRDTQYF,TGTGCCAGCAGCGACGGACTAGCGGGGAATCGGGATACGCAGTATTTT
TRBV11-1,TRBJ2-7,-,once,CASSLNGNEQYF,TGTGCCAGCAGCTTAAACGGCAATGAGCAGTACTTC
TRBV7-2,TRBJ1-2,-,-,CASSLIGGGYGYTF,TGTGCCAGCAGCTTAATCGGGGGGGGCTATGGCTACACCTTC
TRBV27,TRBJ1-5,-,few,CASQKRRNQPQHF,TGTGCCAGCCAGAAGAGGCGCAATCAGCCCCAGCATTTT
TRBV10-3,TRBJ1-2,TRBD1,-,CAISEQGEANYGYTF,TGTGCCATCAGTGAGCAGGGGGAAGCTAACTATGGCTACACCTTC
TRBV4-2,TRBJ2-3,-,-,CASSQGDGVTDTQYF,TGTGCCAGCAGCCAAGGGGACGGGGTCACAGATACGCAGTATTTT
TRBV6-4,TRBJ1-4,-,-,CASMEEKLFF,TGTGCCAGCATGGAAGAAAAACTGTTTTTT
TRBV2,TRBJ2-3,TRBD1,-,CASRQGATDTQYF,TGTGCCAGCAGGCAGGGGGCAACAGATACGCAGTATTTT
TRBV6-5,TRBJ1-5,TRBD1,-,CASSYGTGNSNQPQHF,TGTGCCAGCAGTTATGGGACAGGGAATAGCAATCAGCCCCAGCATTTT
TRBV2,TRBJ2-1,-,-,CASSEASANNEQFF,TGTGCCAGCAGTGAGGCTAGCGCCAACAATGAGCAGTTCTTC
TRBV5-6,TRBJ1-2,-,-,CASSSQVLSVEEYHGYTF,TGTGCCAGCAGCTCTCAGGTTTTGTCGGTCGAGGAATATCATGGCTACACCTTC
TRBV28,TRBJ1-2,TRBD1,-,CASSLGDRVYGYTF,TGTGCCAGCAGTCTAGGCGACAGGGTATATGGCTACACCTTC
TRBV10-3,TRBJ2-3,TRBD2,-,CAISESALAGASDTQYF,TGTGCCATCAGTGAATCCGCACTAGCGGGGGCGTCAGATACGCAGTATTTT
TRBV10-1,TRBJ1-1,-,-,CASSESTGMNTEAFF,TGCGCCAGCAGTGAGTCGACAGGAATGAACACTGAAGCTTTCTTT
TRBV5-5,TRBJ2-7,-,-,CASSLHGGYEQYF,TGTGCCAGCAGCTTGCATGGGGGTTACGAGCAGTACTTC
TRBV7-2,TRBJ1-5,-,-,CASSLVGADQPQHF,TGTGCCAGCAGCTTGGTTGGTGCGGATCAGCCCCAGCATTTT
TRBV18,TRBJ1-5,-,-,CASSPAQDDPQHF,TGTGCCAGCTCACCGGCACAGGATGACCCCCAGCATTTT
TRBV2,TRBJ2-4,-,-,CASRGSQNIQYF,TGTGCCAGCAGAGGGTCCCAAAACATTCAGTACTTC
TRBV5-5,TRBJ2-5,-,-,CASSPDNSFRETQYF,TGTGCCAGCAGCCCCGACAATTCCTTCAGGGAGACCCAGTACTTC
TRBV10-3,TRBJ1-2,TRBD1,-,CAINSGTGGNYGYTF,TGTGCCATCAATTCGGGGACAGGGGGGAACTATGGCTACACCTTC
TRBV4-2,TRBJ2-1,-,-,CASSQGAGEQFF,TGTGCCAGCAGCCAAGGCGCGGGTGAGCAGTTCTTC
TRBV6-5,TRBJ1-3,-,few,CASSTRLISGNTIYF,TGTGCCAGCAGTACTAGACTGATCTCTGGAAACACCATATATTTT
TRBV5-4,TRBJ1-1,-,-,CASSRVGGTEAFF,TGCGCCAGCAGCCGAGTAGGAGGGACTGAAGCTTTCTTT
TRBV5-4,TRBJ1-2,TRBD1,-,CASSLGSTGAIFNGYTF,TGTGCCAGCAGCTTGGGGTCCACAGGGGCAATCTTCAATGGCTACACCTTC
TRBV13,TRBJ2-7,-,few,CASYQGGRDYEQYF,TGTGCCAGCTACCAGGGGGGGAGGGACTACGAGCAGTACTTC
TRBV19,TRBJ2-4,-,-,CASSIVTAKNIQYF,TGTGCCAGTAGTATAGTTACAGCCAAAAACATTCAGTACTTC
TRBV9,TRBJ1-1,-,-,CASSVRAENTEAFF,TGTGCCAGCAGCGTTAGGGCAGAGAACACTGAAGCTTTCTTT
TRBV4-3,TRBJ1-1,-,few,CASSQVENTEAFF,TGCGCCAGCAGCCAAGTGGAGAACACTGAAGCTTTCTTT
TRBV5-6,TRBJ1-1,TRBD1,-,CASTPRTRGRWTEAFF,TGTGCCAGTACTCCCCGGACTAGGGGGCGGTGGACTGAAGCTTTCTTT
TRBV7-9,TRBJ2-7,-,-,CASSLASPGVSYEQYF,TGTGCCAGCAGCTTAGCATCCCCGGGGGTCTCCTACGAGCAGTACTTC
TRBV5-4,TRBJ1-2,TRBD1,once,CASSLPGGASDYGYTF,TGTGCCAGCAGCTTACCAGGGGGCGCGTCGGACTATGGCTACACCTTC
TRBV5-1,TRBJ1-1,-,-,CASIGGGRTEAFF,TGCGCCAGCATAGGAGGGGGAAGAACTGAAGCTTTCTTT
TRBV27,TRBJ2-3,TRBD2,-,CASSLFAGVADTQYF,TGTGCCAGCAGTTTATTCGCGGGAGTGGCAGATACGCAGTATTTT
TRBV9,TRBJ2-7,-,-,CASSVAAAASYEQYF,TGTGCCAGCAGCGTAGCTGCGGCAGCCTCCTACGAGCAGTACTTC
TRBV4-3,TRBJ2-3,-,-,CASSLNPDGTDTQYF,TGCGCCAGCAGCCTAAACCCAGACGGTACAGATACGCAGTATTTT
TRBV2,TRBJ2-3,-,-,CASSAAVSTDTQYF,TGTGCCAGCAGCGCTGCAGTTAGCACAGATACGCAGTATTTT
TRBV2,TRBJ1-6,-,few,CASKLGAYNSPLHF,TGTGCCAGCAAGTTAGGGGCTTATAATTCACCCCTCCACTTT
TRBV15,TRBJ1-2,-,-,CATSRTRPNEGGYTF,TGTGCCACCAGCAGAACCCGACCCAACGAGGGAGGCTACACCTTC
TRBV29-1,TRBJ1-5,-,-,CSVGTEQPQHF,TGCAGCGTTGGGACGGAGCAGCCCCAGCATTTT
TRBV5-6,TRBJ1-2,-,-,CASSLDPGTSFYGYTF,TGTGCCAGCAGCTTGGATCCCGGGACATCTTTCTATGGCTACACCTTC
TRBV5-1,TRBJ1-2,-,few,CASSLYPDSNYGYTF,TGCGCCAGCAGCTTGTATCCAGACAGTAACTATGGCTACACCTTC
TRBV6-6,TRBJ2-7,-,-,CASKAQTYEQYF,TGTGCCAGCAAGGCCCAGACCTACGAGCAGTACTTC